These 2 T cell receptor beta chains were all obtained from the same sample, sequenced in a study of spatial heterogeneity in lung cancer. Indicated time point: sample taken at primary tumor resection. TCRdb ran MiXCR on the 5' RACE reads and lists one entry per CDR3 protein. The sample contains some 44,000 distinct CDR3 sequences, roughly 13% of which appear only once. The sequencing used PBMCs, collected at surgery. These receptors originate from a male donor with early-stage non-small cell lung cancer.

This clonotype was seen only a few times. The chain links TRBV28 to TRBJ1-5; possibly TRBD1 for D (6 bases). CDR1 and CDR2 (germline): MDHEN, SYDVKM. With 6 bases removed from V and 0 bases from J, the gap between germline ends came to 18 bases. The CDR3 extends over 17 amino acids. CDR3 sequence: CASSPPLGRGSNQPQHF. CDR3 sequence (DNA): TGTGCCAGCAGCCCACCCTTGGGCAGGGGTAGCAATCAGCCCCAGCATTTT.

This clonotype came up many times. The rearrangement uses TRBV19 and TRBJ2-1; D remains unclear. Germline V gene sequence: CDR1 LNHDA, CDR2 SQIVND (reference sequence). CDR3 length equals 11 residues. Trimming removed 7 bases from V and 8 bases from J, with 9 bases in between. The CDR3 loop is CASIGYYEQFF. CDR3 nucleotides: TGTGCCAGTATTGGTTACTATGAGCAGTTCTTC.